This T cell receptor beta chain was identified in a study of shared T cell receptors in the human thymus. Assay: immunoSEQ multiplex PCR; the TCRdb copy retains only in-frame clones and omits some. The table includes hundreds of thousands of clones, 80% to 90% detected once. V lost 3 bases and J 3 bases, leaving 11 bases between the germline ends. The CDR3 totals 14 residues. In germline, CDR1 is MDHEN, CDR2 SYDVKM. The same data also contributed to another study, on human thymus T cells. As reported in that work: Gene usage for V and J segments appeared biased in thymic and blood repertoires.

The sequenced sample was thymocytes. This receptor was identified in a boy under two years old with a congenital heart defect. The chain has TRBV28 and TRBJ1-1; D is uncertain. The CDR3 sequence is CASSFRGVDTEAFF. The CDR3 DNA is TGTGCCAGCAGTTTCCGGGGTGTGGACACTGAAGCTTTCTTT.